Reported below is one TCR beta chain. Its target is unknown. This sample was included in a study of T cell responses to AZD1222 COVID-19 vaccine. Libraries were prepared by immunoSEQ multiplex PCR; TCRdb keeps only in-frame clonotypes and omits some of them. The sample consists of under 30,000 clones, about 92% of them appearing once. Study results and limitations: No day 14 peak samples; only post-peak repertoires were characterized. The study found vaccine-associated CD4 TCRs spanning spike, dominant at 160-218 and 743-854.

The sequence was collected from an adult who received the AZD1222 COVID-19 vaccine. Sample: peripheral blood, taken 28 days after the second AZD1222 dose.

CDR3 in DNA: TGTGCCAGCAGCTCGACAGGGAATAATTCACCCCTCCACTTT. This sequence encodes CASSSTGNNSPLHF. The chain is built from TRBV7-9 and TRBJ1-6; 7 positions agree with TRBD1. Germline V CDR1 and CDR2: SEHNR, FQNEAQ (reference sequence). There are 14 residues in the CDR3. V shed 4 bases and J 5 bases; nucleotides not matched to a gene: 2.